This T cell receptor (beta chain) is from a study of blood T cell repertoires in COVID-19. Only in-frame clones appear in the TCRdb table, and some are missing; sequencing was by immunoSEQ multiplex PCR. The sample comprises some 100,000 clones, approximately 92% of which are singletons, and roughly 6.4% rests with the top ten. The CDR3 is 15 amino acids. Between the trimmed V and J ends, which lost 8 bases and 1 base, there was a span of 15 bases. In germline, CDR1 is MDHEN, CDR2 SYDVKM. The TCR sequence derives from a woman in her sixties or seventies with active COVID-19. Sequencing was done on a sample of peripheral blood. V and J are TRBV28 and TRBJ1-5, with a possible D match to TRBD1 (6 bases). Here the CDR3 reads CASCGQLESNQPQHF. The CDR3 DNA follows: TGTGCCAGCTGTGGACAGTTAGAGAGCAATCAGCCCCAGCATTTT.